Following are 30 T cell receptor beta chains from one sample sequenced in a study of cytomegalovirus exposure and HLA in healthy donors. The PCR used 60 Vbeta and 13 Jbeta primers. Produced via immunoSEQ multiplex PCR; TCRdb's table is partial and in-frame only. Seen here are about 94,000 clones, 75% to 80% observed once, and the top ten hold under 4%. Sequences were obtained from PBMCs. The receptor set was obtained from a woman in her 40s in good health and CMV-seronegative.

The rearrangement uses TRBV9 and TRBJ2-2, with 11 bases aligning to TRBD1. The length of the CDR3 is 17 residues. Germline CDR1 reads SGDLS; CDR2 reads YYNGEE. The trim removed 3 bases at V and 5 bases at J, leaving 9 bases unmatched. The CDR3 DNA follows: TGTGCCAGCAGCGCCCGGGACAGGGGGTTCCCTACCGGGGAGCTGTTTTTT. This encodes CASSARDRGFPTGELFF.

This clone was found a few times. The rearrangement joins TRBV4-3 to TRBJ2-6; D unresolved. The CDR3 covers 15 residues. The germline V and J ends were trimmed by 0 bases and 0 bases, with 3 bases remaining between them. Germline CDR1 and CDR2: LGHNA and YSLEER. The CDR3, as DNA: TGCGCCAGCAGCCAAGACAGCTCTGGGGCCAACGTCCTGACTTTC. Residues: CASSQDSSGANVLTF.

The chain is built from TRBV6-6 and TRBJ1-1, with a possible D match to TRBD1 (5 bases). This CDR3 has 14 amino acids. The germline V gene has CDR1 MNHNY and CDR2 SVGAGI (reference sequence). V lost 4 bases and J 3 bases, leaving 12 bases between the germline ends. The CDR3 is CASSLRGTDTEAFF. CDR3 sequence (DNA): TGTGCCAGCAGTTTAAGGGGTACGGACACTGAAGCTTTCTTT.

This clone has a single count. The V and J genes are TRBV2 and TRBJ2-7, with D possibly matching TRBD1 (6 bases). V was clipped by 6 bases and J by 9 bases, with 18 bases between them. Germline V gene sequence: CDR1 SNHLY, CDR2 FYNNEI. This CDR3 region has 13 residues. This CDR3 reads CASRDAPGAGQYF. The CDR3 DNA reads TGTGCCAGCAGGGACGCCCCAGGGGCCGGGCAGTACTTC.

Only one count was recorded for this clone. The DNA of the CDR3 is TGTGCCAGCAGCCAAGACTCAGGACAGGGGGCGTCGTATGGCTACACCTTC. Residues: CASSQDSGQGASYGYTF. The chain joins TRBV4-2 to TRBJ1-2, with 11 bases identical to TRBD1. Germline-derived CDR1 and CDR2 are LGHNA and YNFKEQ. The CDR3 runs 17 residues. J was trimmed by 5 bases and V by 0 bases; bases with no gene match: 8.

The rearrangement uses TRBV9 and TRBJ1-2; TRBD1 matches at 10 bases. There are 15 residues in the CDR3. Per the germline V gene, CDR1 is SGDLS and CDR2 is YYNGEE. V lost 0 bases to trimming and J lost 7 bases; unmatched junction nucleotides: 6. This CDR3 is CASSVETGGAGGYTF. CDR3 in DNA: TGTGCCAGCAGCGTAGAGACAGGGGGCGCAGGTGGCTACACCTTC.

The V call is TRBV5-1, the J call TRBJ2-5, with 7 nucleotides matching TRBD1. With 4 bases clipped from V and 4 bases from J, the junction kept 10 bases outside the gene matches. The CDR3 is made up of 15 amino acids. Per the germline V gene, CDR1 is SGHRS and CDR2 is YFSETQ. CDR3 sequence: CASSLRTGFGETQYF. The CDR3 DNA sequence: TGCGCCAGCAGCCTGAGGACAGGTTTCGGAGAGACCCAGTACTTC.

This clone was recorded many times. V and J are TRBV30 and TRBJ1-5, with TRBD1 matching over 8 bases. The V and J ends lost 0 bases and 6 bases, in that order; junction bases with no gene match: 4. This CDR3 region has 14 residues. Germline V gene data show CDR1 as GTSNPN and CDR2 as SVGIG (reference sequence). CDR3 amino acids: CAWSVQGEAQPQHF. CDR3 nucleotide sequence: TGTGCCTGGAGTGTACAGGGGGAAGCTCAGCCCCAGCATTTT.

This clone was counted only a few times. V is TRBV19 and J is TRBJ1-1; 9 bases are a match to TRBD1. Germline lookup yields CDR1 LNHDA and CDR2 SQIVND (reference sequence). Trimming removed 3 bases from V and 7 bases from J; junction bases left unmatched: 9. The CDR3 is 15 residues long. CDR3 residues: CASSIGDRDFDEAFF. The CDR3 nucleotides are TGTGCCAGTAGTATCGGGGACAGGGATTTTGATGAAGCTTTCTTT.

The V gene is TRBV14, the J gene TRBJ2-3; 7 bases map to TRBD1. CDR1 is SGHDN, CDR2 FVKESK, per germline. Germline trimming cut 2 bases from V and 3 bases from J; bases unmatched to any gene: 8. The CDR3 has 16 residues. The CDR3 coding sequence is TGTGCCAGCAGCCAAAATCCGGGACAGATAACAGATACGCAGTATTTT. Residues: CASSQNPGQITDTQYF.

This chain uses TRBV6-5 with TRBJ2-7; D unresolved. Germline lookup yields CDR1 MNHEY and CDR2 SVGAGI. The V end was cut by 0 bases, the J end by 7 bases, with 13 bases between. CDR3 length equals 14 residues. The CDR3: CASSYSTEFGEQYF. CDR3 coding DNA: TGTGCCAGCAGTTACTCTACAGAGTTTGGTGAGCAGTACTTC.

This clone showed up just once. J is TRBJ1-4 and V is TRBV19; D is uncertain. This CDR3 is 15 amino acids long. Deletions cut 3 bases from V and 3 bases from J, with 11 bases between. Germline loops: CDR1 LNHDA, CDR2 SQIVND (reference sequence). For the CDR3, the DNA is TGTGCCAGTAGTATTGGGAGTGCCGCTAATGAAAAACTGTTTTTT. Its translation: CASSIGSAANEKLFF.

The rearrangement links TRBV7-2 to TRBJ1-1, with a possible D match to TRBD1 (6 bases). The CDR3 length is 15 residues. V was clipped by 1 base and J by 8 bases, with 17 bases between them. The germline CDR1 and CDR2 sequences are SGHTA and FQGNSA. DNA for the CDR3: TGTGCCAGCAGCTTAGGGGACATCGTGGGCCCCGAAGCTTTCTTT. It specifies CASSLGDIVGPEAFF.

The V and J genes are TRBV4-3 and TRBJ2-7; the match to TRBD2 covers 10 bases. Germline V gene data show CDR1 as LGHNA and CDR2 as YSLEER. The CDR3 has 16 residues. Losses at the gene ends were 2 bases for V and 2 bases for J; bases not matched to a gene: 6. The CDR3 coding sequence is TGCGCCAGCAGCCAAATTAGCGGGGGGCCCCCCTACGAGCAGTACTTC. It translates to CASSQISGGPPYEQYF.

The V call is TRBV30, the J call TRBJ1-2; 11 nucleotides match TRBD1. The CDR3 loop spans 13 amino acids. Germline CDR1 is GTSNPN and CDR2 is SVGIG (reference sequence). V lost 5 bases, J lost 4 bases, and 3 bases stayed unmatched. For the CDR3, the DNA is TGTGCCTGGGGACAGGGGGCTTTCTATGGCTACACCTTC. Translated: CAWGQGAFYGYTF. Filled out from reference TRBV30 and TRBJ1-2, the complete variable domain reads SQTIHQWPATLVQPVGSPLSLECTVEGTSNPNLYWYRQAAGRGLQLLFYSVGIGQISSEVPQNLSASRPQDRQFILSSKKLLLSDSGFYLCAWGQGAFYGYTFGSGTRLTVV.

CDR3 sequence: CASSSSGTGLANEQFF. CDR3 nucleotides: TGTGCCAGCAGTTCCTCCGGGACAGGTCTTGCCAATGAGCAGTTCTTC. The rearrangement links TRBV6-5 to TRBJ2-1, with 8 nucleotides matching TRBD1. The germline gives CDR1 MNHEY, CDR2 SVGAGI. The CDR3 is 16 amino acids. Losses at the gene ends were 4 bases for V and 6 bases for J; bases not matched to a gene: 11.

This chain connects TRBV9 to TRBJ1-6, with 7 bases aligning to TRBD1. The CDR3 covers 15 residues. Germline assignment: CDR1 SGDLS and CDR2 YYNGEE. V shed 4 bases and J 6 bases; nucleotides not matched to a gene: 7. The CDR3 region is CASSNRQGGNSPLHF. CDR3 in DNA: TGTGCCAGCAGCAACAGACAGGGTGGTAATTCACCCCTCCACTTT.

J is TRBJ1-5 and V is TRBV19; D unresolved. V lost 6 bases, J lost 7 bases, and 16 bases lay in between. This CDR3 comprises 14 residues. Germline CDR1 reads LNHDA; CDR2 reads SQIVND (reference sequence). CDR3 sequence reads: CASRVRSREQPQHF. In DNA, the CDR3 is TGTGCCAGTAGGGTGAGAAGTAGAGAACAGCCCCAGCATTTT.

A few counts support this clone. The V call is TRBV4-1, the J call TRBJ1-4, with a possible D match to TRBD1 (5 bases). Germline CDR1 and CDR2: MGHRA and YSYEKL. This CDR3 comprises 18 residues. Trimming removed 3 bases at V and 0 bases at J, with 17 bases between. In DNA, the CDR3 is TGCGCCAGCAGCCAGCGGACACGAACAACGGCAACTAATGAAAAACTGTTTTTT. Residues: CASSQRTRTTATNEKLFF.

This clone has a handful of counts. The chain joins TRBV30 to TRBJ1-1; no reliable D call. Per germline, CDR1 GTSNPN and CDR2 SVGIG (reference sequence). This CDR3 is built from 13 residues. Trimming stripped 0 bases from V and 3 bases from J, with 8 bases between. For the CDR3, the DNA is TGTGCCTGGAGTGTACTGGAGTACACTGAAGCTTTCTTT. Translation: CAWSVLEYTEAFF.

The V gene is TRBV9, the J gene TRBJ2-3; 8 bases fit TRBD2. The length of the CDR3 is 16 residues. Trimming removed 2 bases from V and 6 bases from J; junction bases left unmatched: 11. Per the germline V gene, CDR1 is SGDLS and CDR2 is YYNGEE. CDR3 amino acids: CASSVRTGGAGDTQYF. CDR3 bases: TGTGCCAGCAGCGTCCGCACGGGGGGGGCCGGGGATACGCAGTATTTT. The variable domain in full, with the rest retrieved from reference TRBV9 and TRBJ2-3, is DSGVTQTPKHLITATGQRVTLRCSPRSGDLSVYWYQQSLDQGLQFLIQYYNGEERAKGNILERFSAQQFPDLHSELNLSSLELGDSALYFCASSVRTGGAGDTQYFGPGTRLTVL.

V and J are TRBV10-3 and TRBJ2-1; TRBD1 might be the D (6 bases). The CDR3 has 14 amino acids. V shed 5 bases and J shed 11 bases, with 19 bases lying between them. Germline V gene data show CDR1 as ENHRY and CDR2 as SYGVKD. CDR3: CAISLIEQGGKQFF. CDR3 bases: TGTGCCATCAGTTTAATCGAACAGGGTGGTAAGCAGTTCTTC.

The V call is TRBV7-9, the J call TRBJ2-5; D is uncertain. Germline V gene lookup returns CDR1 SEHNR and CDR2 FQNEAQ (reference sequence). Trimming took off 5 bases at V and 0 bases at J, with 10 bases between the two ends. This CDR3 comprises 14 residues. The CDR3 coding sequence is TGTGCCAGCAGCCCCTACCGGGACCAAGAGACCCAGTACTTC. Translating gives CASSPYRDQETQYF. The full variable domain, completed using reference TRBV7-9 and TRBJ2-5, is DTGVSQNPRHKITKRGQNVTFRCDPISEHNRLYWYRQTLGQGPEFLTYFQNEAQLEKSRLLSDRFSAERPKGSFSTLEIQRTEQGDSAMYLCASSPYRDQETQYFGPGTRLLVL.

The CDR3 protein is CASGLRGYTQYF. In nucleotides, the CDR3 is TGTGCTAGTGGTTTAAGGGGTTATACGCAGTATTTT. The chain links TRBV12-5 to TRBJ2-3; D is perhaps TRBD1 (5 bases). Germline CDR1 is LGHNT and CDR2 is FRNRAP. The CDR3 has 12 residues. With 3 bases removed from V and 7 bases from J, the gap between germline ends came to 8 bases.

This chain connects TRBV25-1 to TRBJ2-1; D is uncertain. The germline V gene has CDR1 MGHDK and CDR2 SYGVNS. The germline V and J ends were trimmed by 4 bases and 10 bases, with 14 bases remaining between them. CDR3 length: 13 amino acids. For the CDR3, the DNA is TGTGCCAGCAGTGGGGCCCCGATAAACGAGCAGTTCTTC. This sequence encodes CASSGAPINEQFF.

This clone showed up just a few times. The chain has TRBV30 and TRBJ1-1; D might be TRBD1 (5 bases). The CDR3 is 13 amino acids. The germline V and J ends were trimmed by 2 bases and 7 bases, with 14 bases remaining between them. Germline V gene sequence: CDR1 GTSNPN, CDR2 SVGIG (reference sequence). CDR3 coding DNA: TGTGCCTGGAGTCATACAGGCGGGGGTGAAGCTTTCTTT. Translation: CAWSHTGGGEAFF.

J is TRBJ1-1 and V is TRBV14; D is ambiguous. Germline values: CDR1 SGHDN, CDR2 FVKESK. The V and J ends lost 6 bases and 0 bases respectively, with 8 bases between them. The CDR3 is 13 amino acids. In DNA form, the CDR3 reads TGTGCCAGCAGTTCATCTATGAACACTGAAGCTTTCTTT. This translates into CASSSSMNTEAFF.

This chain uses TRBV4-1 with TRBJ1-1, with D possibly TRBD1 on 6 matching bases. The germline CDR1 and CDR2 sequences are MGHRA and YSYEKL. The length of the CDR3 is 14 residues. Trimming took off 4 bases at V and 4 bases at J, with 13 bases between the two ends. The CDR3 region is CASSPTGWGTEAFF. CDR3 nucleotide sequence: TGCGCCAGCAGCCCTACAGGGTGGGGCACTGAAGCTTTCTTT.

Comments on this clone: Additional DNA sequences in this sample encode the identical CDR3. The rearrangement uses TRBV27 and TRBJ1-5, with 10 bases lining up with TRBD1. The CDR3 runs to 15 residues. J lost 2 bases, V lost 2 bases, and 0 bases had no gene match. CDR1 and CDR2 from the germline V gene are MNHEY and SMNVEV (reference sequence). CDR3 loop: CASSLGTGGNQPQHF. The CDR3 nucleotides are TGTGCCAGCAGTTTAGGGACAGGGGGCAATCAGCCCCAGCATTTT.

The chain's CDR3 is CASSPGTGVNYGYTF. Written as DNA, the CDR3 is TGTGCCAGCAGCCCGGGGACAGGGGTGAACTATGGCTACACCTTC. The chain couples TRBV7-8 to TRBJ1-2; 10 positions match TRBD1. This CDR3 is 15 amino acids long. Germline CDR1 reads SGHVS; CDR2 reads FQNEAQ. The V segment lost 5 bases and the J segment 2 bases; nucleotides outside the gene matches: 5.